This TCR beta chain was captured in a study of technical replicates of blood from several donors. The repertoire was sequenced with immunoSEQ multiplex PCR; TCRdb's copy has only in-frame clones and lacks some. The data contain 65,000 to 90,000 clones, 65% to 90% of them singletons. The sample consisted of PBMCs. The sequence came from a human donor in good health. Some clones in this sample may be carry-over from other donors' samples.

CDR3 sequence: CSVEIPGQFYGYTF. CDR3 DNA: TGCAGCGTCGAAATCCCGGGACAGTTCTATGGCTACACCTTC. The V call is TRBV29-1, the J call TRBJ1-2; 7 positions agree with TRBD1. Germline-derived CDR1 and CDR2 are SQVTM and ANQGSEA. The CDR3 runs 14 residues. The V gene end was trimmed by 6 bases and the J gene end by 4 bases; junction bases not matched to a gene: 11. The full variable domain, in which reference TRBV29-1 and TRBJ1-2 provide the parts outside the CDR3, is SAVISQKPSRDICQRGTSLTIQCQVDSQVTMMFWYRQQPGQSLTLIATANQGSEATYESGFVIDKFPISRPNLTFSTLTVSNMSPEDSSIYLCSVEIPGQFYGYTFGSGTRLTVV.